Listed below are T cell receptor beta chains from one sample, sequenced in a study of T cells in Graves' hyperthyroidism and ophthalmopathy. TCRdb re-analysed the multiplex PCR reads in MiXCR, keeping a single row per CDR3 protein. The sample holds about 180,000 distinct CDR3 sequences, over 15% seen once. The sample consisted of blood. The receptor source for this set is a woman between 45 and 65 years old with Graves' hyperthyroidism. The CDR3 runs from the conserved cysteine through the conserved F or W.

TRBV6-1	TRBJ1-1	14	CASSPLGVGTEAFF
TRBV27	TRBJ1-1	14	CASSLWGMNTEAFF
TRBV20-1	TRBJ2-1	11	CSARDLDEQFF
TRBV7-8	TRBJ1-3	16	CASSGAGTVSGNTIYF
TRBV20-1	TRBJ2-1	13	CSARSLQAYEQFF
TRBV4-3	TRBJ2-3	15	CASSQEPGAQDTQYF
TRBV5-5	TRBJ1-2	13	CASHGQGWYGYTF
TRBV19	TRBJ2-7	18	CASSIGTSGGPRPYEQYF
TRBV20-1	TRBJ2-1	13	CSARQQLYNEQFF
TRBV7-9	TRBJ1-6	16	CASSFGSGFYNSPLHF
TRBV25-1	TRBJ2-3	15	CASSDGGGGADTQYF
TRBV7-6	TRBJ1-3	14	CASSLQPPGNTIYF
TRBV7-9	TRBJ1-6	14	CASSPPDREGPLHF
TRBV24-1	TRBJ2-5	15	CATSDFGGAQETQYF
TRBV19	TRBJ1-5	17	CASSRWTGDPKGQPQHF
TRBV5-1	TRBJ1-1	15	CASSSTQGARTEAFF
TRBV6-1	TRBJ1-6	18	CATTPGQGRFRYNSPLHF
TRBV5-1	TRBJ2-3	16	CASRFLSGQPPDTQYF
TRBV7-9	TRBJ1-4	16	CASSLFPGQVNEKLFF
TRBV7-2	TRBJ1-6	18	CASRPQGIEVSYNSPLHF
TRBV19	TRBJ1-1	15	CASTPWAGEFAEAFF
TRBV19	TRBJ1-2	14	CASSFGTVDYGYTF
TRBV19	TRBJ2-1	11	CASSRWNEQFF
TRBV27	TRBJ1-5	18	CASSLYGWGRSSNQPQHF
TRBV11-1	TRBJ1-3	13	CASSSPPGNTIYF
TRBV4-1	TRBJ2-3	17	CASSQEGTGGIADTQYF
TRBV7-9	TRBJ2-7	14	CASSAPGISYEQYF
TRBV28	TRBJ2-7	15	CASSSDSWTFYEQYF
TRBV18	TRBJ2-1	13	CASSPPSADEQFF
TRBV24-1	TRBJ2-5	16	CATSDSGVRGEETQYF
TRBV5-1	TRBJ2-3	16	CASSLASGGAGDTQYF
TRBV9	TRBJ2-7	15	CASSVGQGKSYEQYF
TRBV10-1	TRBJ1-5	14	CATPTGISNQPQHF
TRBV19	TRBJ2-2	15	CAVTSGGSRGGELFF
TRBV6-4	TRBJ2-3	15	CASSPGAPYTDTQYF
TRBV18	TRBJ1-1	14	CASSPNYGNTEAFF
TRBV24-1	TRBJ2-3	19	CATSDLHMTSGRLTDTQYF
TRBV12-3/TRBV12-4	TRBJ1-2	14	CASSAIQGRYGYTF
TRBV13	TRBJ1-1	14	CASSSGGGDTEAFF
TRBV9	TRBJ2-7	14	CASSVGGLAHEQYF
TRBV6-2/TRBV6-3	TRBJ1-6	14	CASSYSQQNSPLHF
TRBV5-1	TRBJ2-1	16	CASSLLGSGPGDEQFF
TRBV18	TRBJ1-1	17	CASSPSSRQGGNTEAFF
TRBV24-1	TRBJ2-5	18	CATSDFEGAGVLQETQYF
TRBV27	TRBJ2-1	17	CASSSTGGAGGFHEQFF
TRBV11-2	TRBJ2-2	15	CASSLRGDLAGELFF
TRBV29-1	TRBJ2-6	16	CSVGPTGLAGANVLTF
TRBV20-1	TRBJ2-5	13	CSARRPNKETQYF
TRBV20-1	TRBJ2-7	12	CSATGTTYEQYF
TRBV29-1	TRBJ2-7	15	CSVEALAGGPHEQYF
TRBV20-1	TRBJ2-3	14	CSAFKSGRTDTQYF
TRBV28	TRBJ1-5	15	CASSTGRHSNQPQHF
TRBV30	TRBJ1-1	16	CAWSDRPLDRNTEAFF
TRBV19	TRBJ1-6	13	CASSDRGNSPLHF
TRBV4-1	TRBJ2-1	16	CASSAPGLAAYNEQFF
TRBV12-3/TRBV12-4	TRBJ1-3	16	CASREQGIHSGNTIYF
TRBV7-9	TRBJ1-1	12	CASSSTGTEAFF
TRBV13	TRBJ2-3	15	CASSSGGGVTDTQYF
TRBV7-8	TRBJ2-5	16	CASSLEGGIAGETQYF